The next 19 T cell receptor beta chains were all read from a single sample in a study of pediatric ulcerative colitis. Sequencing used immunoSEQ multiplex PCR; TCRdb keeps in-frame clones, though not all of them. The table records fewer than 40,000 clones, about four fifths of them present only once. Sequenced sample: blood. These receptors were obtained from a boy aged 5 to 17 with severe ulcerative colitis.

The CDR3 DNA is TGTGCTAGTCAGGAGATGAGTTCGGCTGGAAACATTCAGTACTTC. Translated: CASQEMSSAGNIQYF. This chain joins TRBV12-5 and TRBJ2-4; no clear D gene. Germline lookup yields CDR1 LGHNT and CDR2 FRNRAP. Trimming shortened V by 8 bases and J by 6 bases, and 20 bases separated the two germline ends. The CDR3 loop spans 15 amino acids.

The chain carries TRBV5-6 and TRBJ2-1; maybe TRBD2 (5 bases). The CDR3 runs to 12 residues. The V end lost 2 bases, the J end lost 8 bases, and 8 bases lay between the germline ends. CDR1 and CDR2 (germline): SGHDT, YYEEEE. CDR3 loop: CASSFSGDEQFF. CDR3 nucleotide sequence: TGTGCCAGCAGCTTTTCCGGGGATGAGCAGTTCTTC. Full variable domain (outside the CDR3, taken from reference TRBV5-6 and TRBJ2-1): DAGVTQSPTHLIKTRGQQVTLRCSPKSGHDTVSWYQQALGQGPQFIFQYYEEEERQRGNFPDRFSGHQFPNYSSELNVNALLLGDSALYLCASSFSGDEQFFGPGTRLTVL.

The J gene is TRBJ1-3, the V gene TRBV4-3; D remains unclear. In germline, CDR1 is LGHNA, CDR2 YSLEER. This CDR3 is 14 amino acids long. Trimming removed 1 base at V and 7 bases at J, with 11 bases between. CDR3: CASSQAMGLNTIYF. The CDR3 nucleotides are TGCGCCAGCAGCCAAGCCATGGGGTTGAACACCATATATTTT.

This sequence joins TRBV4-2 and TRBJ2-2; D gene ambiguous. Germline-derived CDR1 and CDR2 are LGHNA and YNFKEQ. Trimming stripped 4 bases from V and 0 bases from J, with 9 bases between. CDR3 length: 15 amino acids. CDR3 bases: TGTGCCAGCAGCCGCGAAGGAGCGAACACCGGGGAGCTGTTTTTT. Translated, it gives CASSREGANTGELFF.

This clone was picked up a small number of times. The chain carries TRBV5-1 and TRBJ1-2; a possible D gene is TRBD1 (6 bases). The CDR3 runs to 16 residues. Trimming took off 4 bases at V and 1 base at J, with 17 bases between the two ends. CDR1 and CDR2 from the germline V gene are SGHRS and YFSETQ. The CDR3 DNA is TGCGCCAGCAGCGTATCGGACAGAACGGGTAACTATGGCTACACCTTC. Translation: CASSVSDRTGNYGYTF.

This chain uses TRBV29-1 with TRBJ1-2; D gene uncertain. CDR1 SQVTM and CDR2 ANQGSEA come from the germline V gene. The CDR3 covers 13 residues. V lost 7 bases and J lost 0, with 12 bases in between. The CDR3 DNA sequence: TGCAGCGCCACCTTCGGACCTAACTATGGCTACACCTTC. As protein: CSATFGPNYGYTF.

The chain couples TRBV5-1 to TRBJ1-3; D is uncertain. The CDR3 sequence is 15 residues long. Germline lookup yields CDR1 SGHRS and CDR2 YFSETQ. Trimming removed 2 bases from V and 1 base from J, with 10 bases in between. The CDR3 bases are TGCGCCAGCAGCTTCACCGGCTTTTCTGGAAACACCATATATTTT. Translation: CASSFTGFSGNTIYF.

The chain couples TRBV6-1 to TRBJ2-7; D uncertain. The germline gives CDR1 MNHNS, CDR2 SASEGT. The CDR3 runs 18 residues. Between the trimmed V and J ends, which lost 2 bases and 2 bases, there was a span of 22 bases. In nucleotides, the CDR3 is TGTGCCAGCAGTGAAAATCGCGGAAACAGCTTTTCAACCTACGAGCAGTACTTC. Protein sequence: CASSENRGNSFSTYEQYF.

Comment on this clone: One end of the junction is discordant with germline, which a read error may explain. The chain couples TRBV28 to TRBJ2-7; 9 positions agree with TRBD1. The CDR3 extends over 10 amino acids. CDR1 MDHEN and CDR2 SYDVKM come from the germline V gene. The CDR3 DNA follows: TGTGCCAGCGGCCGGGACAGGGCGAACTTC. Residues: CASGRDRANF.

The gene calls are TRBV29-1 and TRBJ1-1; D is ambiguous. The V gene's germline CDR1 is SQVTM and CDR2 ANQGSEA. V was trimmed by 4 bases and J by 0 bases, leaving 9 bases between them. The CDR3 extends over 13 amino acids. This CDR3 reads CSVVGIMNTEAFF. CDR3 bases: TGCAGCGTTGTGGGGATAATGAACACTGAAGCTTTCTTT.

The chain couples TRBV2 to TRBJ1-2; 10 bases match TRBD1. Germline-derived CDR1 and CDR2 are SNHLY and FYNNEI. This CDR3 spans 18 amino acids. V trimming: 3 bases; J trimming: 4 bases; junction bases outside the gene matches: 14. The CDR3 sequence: CASSESPTGGFLIYGYTF. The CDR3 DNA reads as TGTGCCAGCAGTGAGTCCCCGACAGGGGGCTTTCTTATCTATGGCTACACCTTC.

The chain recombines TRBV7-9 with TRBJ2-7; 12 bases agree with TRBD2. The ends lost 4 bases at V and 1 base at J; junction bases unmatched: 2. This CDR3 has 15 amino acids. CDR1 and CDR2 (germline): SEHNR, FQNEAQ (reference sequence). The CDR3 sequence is CASSSTSGGSYEQYF. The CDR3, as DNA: TGTGCCAGCAGCTCGACTAGCGGGGGATCCTACGAGCAGTACTTC. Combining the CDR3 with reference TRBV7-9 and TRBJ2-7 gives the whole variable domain DTGVSQNPRHKITKRGQNVTFRCDPISEHNRLYWYRQTLGQGPEFLTYFQNEAQLEKSRLLSDRFSAERPKGSFSTLEIQRTEQGDSAMYLCASSSTSGGSYEQYFGPGTRLTVT.

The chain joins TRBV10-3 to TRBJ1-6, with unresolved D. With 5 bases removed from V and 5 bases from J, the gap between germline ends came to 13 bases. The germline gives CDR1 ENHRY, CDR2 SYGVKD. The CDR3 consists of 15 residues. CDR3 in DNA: TGTGCCATCAGTCAAAGTAAGCAGGATAATTCACCCCTCCACTTT. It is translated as CAISQSKQDNSPLHF.

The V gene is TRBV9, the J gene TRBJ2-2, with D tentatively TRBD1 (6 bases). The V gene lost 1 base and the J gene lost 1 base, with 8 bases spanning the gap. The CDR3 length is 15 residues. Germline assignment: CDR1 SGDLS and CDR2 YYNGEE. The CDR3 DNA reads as TGTGCCAGCAGCGTAACGGACAGGAACACCGGGGAGCTGTTTTTT. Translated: CASSVTDRNTGELFF.

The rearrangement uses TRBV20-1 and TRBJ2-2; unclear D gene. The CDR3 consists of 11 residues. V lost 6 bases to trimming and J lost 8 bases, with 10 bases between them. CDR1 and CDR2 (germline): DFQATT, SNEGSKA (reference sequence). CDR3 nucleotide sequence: TGCAGTGCCATCCGGGCTGGGGAGCTGTTTTTT. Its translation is CSAIRAGELFF.

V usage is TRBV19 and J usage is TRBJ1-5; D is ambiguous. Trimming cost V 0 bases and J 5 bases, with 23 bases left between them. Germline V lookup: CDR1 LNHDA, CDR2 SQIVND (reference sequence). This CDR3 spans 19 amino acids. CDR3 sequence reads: CASSIDSREVLALYQPQHF. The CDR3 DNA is TGTGCCAGTAGTATAGATTCGAGGGAGGTCCTAGCCCTTTATCAGCCCCAGCATTTT. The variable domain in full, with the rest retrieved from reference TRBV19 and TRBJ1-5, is DGGITQSPKYLFRKEGQNVTLSCEQNLNHDAMYWYRQDPGQGLRLIYYSQIVNDFQKGDIAEGYSVSREKKESFPLTVTSAQKNPTAFYLCASSIDSREVLALYQPQHFGDGTRLSIL.

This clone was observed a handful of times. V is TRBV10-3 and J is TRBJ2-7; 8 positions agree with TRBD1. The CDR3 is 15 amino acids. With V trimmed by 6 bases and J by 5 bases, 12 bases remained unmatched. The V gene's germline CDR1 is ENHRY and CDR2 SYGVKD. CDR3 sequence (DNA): TGTGCCATCAGCCTCGAGGGCAGGGGGCCGAACGAGCAGTACTTC. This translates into CAISLEGRGPNEQYF.

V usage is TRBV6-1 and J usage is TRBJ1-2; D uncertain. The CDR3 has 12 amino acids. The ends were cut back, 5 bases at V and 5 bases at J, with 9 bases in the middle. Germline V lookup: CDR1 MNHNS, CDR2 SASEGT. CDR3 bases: TGTGCCAGCAGTCGGGAGGGTTATGGCTACACCTTC. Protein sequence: CASSREGYGYTF.

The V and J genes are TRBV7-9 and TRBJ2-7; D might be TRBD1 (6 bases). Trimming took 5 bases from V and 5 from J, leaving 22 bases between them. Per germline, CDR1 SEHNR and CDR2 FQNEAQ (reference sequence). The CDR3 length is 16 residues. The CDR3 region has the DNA TGTGCCAGCAGCCAAAAACAGGGCCTGCCTTCGGACGAGCAGTACTTC. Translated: CASSQKQGLPSDEQYF.